The 25 T cell receptor beta chains below all came from one sample that was sequenced in a study of T cell repertoires in cytomegalovirus infection (dated by TCRdb to the late 2010s). Sequencing relied on an Illumina HiSeq 1500. TCRdb itself trimmed the public reads at Q25 with fastp, ran MiXCR and retained productive beta chains. All rows with the same CDR3 protein become a single entry with the most common DNA and genes. The sample table holds about 240,000 distinct CDR3 sequences, of which around 6.2% were seen once. The top ten clones comprise about 6.3% of the sample. Sequencing input: PBMCs. The receptors were gathered from a human donor in good health (CMV status not recorded). Some clones in this sample may be carry-over from other donors' samples.

This clonotype was recorded at least ten times. This chain joins TRBV20-1 and TRBJ2-1, with a tentative D call TRBD2 (6 bases). V was trimmed by 7 bases and J by 7 bases, leaving 14 bases between them. CDR1 and CDR2 from the germline V gene are DFQATT and SNEGSKA (reference sequence). This CDR3 has 12 amino acids. The CDR3 loop reads CSGASGGNEQFF. The CDR3, as DNA: TGCAGTGGAGCGAGCGGAGGGAATGAGCAGTTCTTC.

This clonotype appeared many times. This sequence joins TRBV28 and TRBJ2-7; possible D gene TRBD1, 5 bases. The CDR3 has 15 residues. Germline V gene data show CDR1 as MDHEN and CDR2 as SYDVKM. V was pared by 5 bases and J by 7 bases, with 21 bases between. CDR3 region: CASSTPTETVREQYF. For the CDR3, the DNA is TGTGCCAGCAGTACCCCTACGGAGACAGTACGAGAGCAGTACTTC.

In its sample, this clonotype was seen many times. The chain recombines TRBV7-9 with TRBJ1-3, with 7 nucleotides matching TRBD1. The junction had 2 bases not matched to a gene; V was cut back by 6 bases and J by 0 bases. Germline CDR1 reads SEHNR; CDR2 reads FQNEAQ (reference sequence). This CDR3 has 14 amino acids. CDR3 sequence (DNA): TGTGCCAGCAGTCGGGACAGCTCTGGAAACACCATATATTTT. It codes for CASSRDSSGNTIYF.

This clonotype was recorded many times. The genes are TRBV7-2 and TRBJ2-7, with D perhaps TRBD1 (6 bases). Trimming left V 2 bases short and J 5 bases short, with 16 bases between. This CDR3 is 15 amino acids long. The germline gives CDR1 SGHTA, CDR2 FQGNSA. For the CDR3, the DNA is TGTGCCAGCAGCTTACGTTGGCAGGGGTTCAACGAGCAGTACTTC. Its translation: CASSLRWQGFNEQYF.

The chain is built from TRBV19 and TRBJ2-3; D not certain. Trimming took off 3 bases at V and 3 bases at J, with 10 bases between the two ends. The CDR3 covers 14 residues. Germline V gene data show CDR1 as LNHDA and CDR2 as SQIVND (reference sequence). In DNA, the CDR3 is TGTGCCAGTAGTATGAGCCCAGCAACAGATACGCAGTATTTT. Protein product: CASSMSPATDTQYF.

The sample holds a few counts of this clonotype. The chain couples TRBV20-1 to TRBJ1-2, with D maybe TRBD1 (5 bases). This CDR3 is built from 11 residues. The V gene's germline CDR1 is DFQATT and CDR2 SNEGSKA (reference sequence). CDR3 nucleotide sequence: TGCAGGGCGACAGCAAACTATGGCTACACCTTC. Encoded protein: CRATANYGYTF.

This clonotype came up many times. The V gene is TRBV7-2, the J gene TRBJ1-6, with D unresolved. This CDR3 has 15 amino acids. CDR1 is SGHTA and CDR2 is FQGNSA in the germline V gene. Trimming pared 6 bases from V and 9 bases from J, leaving 18 bases between. This chain's CDR3 is CASSKTALEGSPLHF. Written as DNA, the CDR3 is TGTGCCAGCAGTAAAACCGCTCTTGAAGGTTCACCCCTCCACTTT.

This clonotype was seen at least ten times. The CDR3 DNA reads as TGTGCCAGCAGAAGGACAGGGGAACCCTACGAGCAGTACTTC. Translation: CASRRTGEPYEQYF. This chain connects TRBV7-8 to TRBJ2-7, with TRBD1 matching over 9 bases. This CDR3 comprises 14 residues. Germline CDR1 is SGHVS and CDR2 is FQNEAQ. V was pared by 6 bases and J by 2 bases, with 5 bases of the junction left unmatched.

This clonotype showed up many times. The chain recombines TRBV12-3 or TRBV12-4 with TRBJ2-3, with a weak D call TRBD1 (5 bases). V was cut by 3 bases and J by 2 bases, with 9 bases left in between. This CDR3 has 14 amino acids. As DNA, the CDR3 is TGTGCCAGCAGTTTGCAGGGAAACACAGATACGCAGTATTTT. This encodes CASSLQGNTDTQYF.

Ten or more counts support this clonotype. The V call is TRBV15, the J call TRBJ1-3; unclear D gene. The V end was cut by 5 bases, the J end by 4 bases, with 12 bases between. The V gene's germline CDR1 is LNHNV and CDR2 YYDKDF (reference sequence). This CDR3 spans 14 amino acids. The CDR3 reads CATSEPPAGNTIYF. CDR3 DNA: TGTGCCACCAGCGAGCCTCCAGCCGGAAACACCATATATTTT.

This clonotype was observed a few times. V usage is TRBV18 and J usage is TRBJ2-3; TRBD2 might be the D (6 bases). V was cut by 6 bases and J by 4 bases, with 14 bases left in between. Germline CDR1 reads KGHSH; CDR2 reads LQKENI. The length of the CDR3 is 14 residues. The CDR3 spells CASSRLASADTQYF. CDR3 bases: TGTGCCAGCTCTCGGCTAGCGTCTGCAGATACGCAGTATTTT. The full variable domain, its missing parts supplied by reference TRBV18 and TRBJ2-3, is NAGVMQNPRHLVRRRGQEARLRCSPMKGHSHVYWYRQLPEEGLKFMVYLQKENIIDESGMPKERFSAEFPKEGPSILRIQQVVRGDSAAYFCASSRLASADTQYFGPGTRLTVL.

This clonotype was observed at least ten times. The chain has TRBV5-4 and TRBJ1-2; weak D call: TRBD1 (6 bases). The V end lost 2 bases, the J end lost 6 bases, and 17 bases lay between the germline ends. The CDR3 consists of 15 residues. The V gene's germline CDR1 is SGHNT and CDR2 YYREEE (reference sequence). The CDR3, as DNA: TGTGCCAGCAGCTTCGGGAACAGGGCAGGGAATGGCTACACCTTC. The encoded protein is CASSFGNRAGNGYTF.

Many counts were recorded for this clonotype. The V and J genes are TRBV28 and TRBJ1-1, with a possible D match to TRBD1 (5 bases). V shed 6 bases and J shed 8 bases, with 16 bases lying between them. CDR3 length: 13 amino acids. CDR1 MDHEN and CDR2 SYDVKM come from the germline V gene. The CDR3 nucleotides are TGTGCCAGCAGCCTAACCGCAGGGAAGGAAGCTTTCTTT. Translating gives CASSLTAGKEAFF.

This clonotype came up a few times. The rearrangement uses TRBV29-1 and TRBJ1-1; D might be TRBD1 (6 bases). Germline-derived CDR1 and CDR2 are SQVTM and ANQGSEA. The CDR3 is 14 amino acids. The V gene lost 5 bases and the J gene lost 0 bases, with 13 bases spanning the gap. This chain's CDR3 is CSVRQDLMNTEAFF. The CDR3 nucleotides read TGCAGCGTTAGACAGGATTTAATGAACACTGAAGCTTTCTTT.

This clonotype occurred many times. The V gene is TRBV6-2 or TRBV6-3, the J gene TRBJ1-1; no reliable D call. From germline, CDR1 is MNHEY and CDR2 SVGEGT. V was clipped by 0 bases and J by 5 bases, with 4 bases between them. The length of the CDR3 is 12 residues. The DNA for the CDR3 is TGTGCCAGCAGTTACTCGAAAACTGAAGCTTTCTTT. It is translated as CASSYSKTEAFF.

This clonotype was detected many times. The rearrangement uses TRBV28 and TRBJ2-7, with 8 nucleotides matching TRBD1. CDR3 length: 15 residues. Germline CDR1 MDHEN, CDR2 SYDVKM. Losses at the gene ends were 9 bases for V and 0 bases for J; bases not matched to a gene: 10. CDR3 DNA sequence: TGTGCCAGGATCCCGGGACAGGTCAGCTCCTACGAGCAGTACTTC. Translating gives CARIPGQVSSYEQYF.

This clonotype was counted between two and nine times. The gene calls are TRBV7-2 and TRBJ2-5; 10 bases agree with TRBD2. Per the germline V gene, CDR1 is SGHTA and CDR2 is FQGNSA. This CDR3 region has 14 residues. V lost 4 bases and J lost 5; bases outside the gene matches: 4. CDR3 residues: CASSYQRGGETQYF. The CDR3 coding sequence is TGTGCCAGCAGCTATCAGCGGGGGGGGGAGACCCAGTACTTC.

This clonotype was seen many times. The V call is TRBV6-2 or TRBV6-3, the J call TRBJ2-4, with 8 bases lining up with TRBD2. The germline V gene has CDR1 MNHEY and CDR2 SVGEGT. V lost 8 bases, J lost 7 bases, and 16 bases stayed unmatched. This CDR3 spans 16 amino acids. CDR3 nucleotide sequence: TGTGCCAGCGGCCTTGGGACCGGCGGGGGGAGTAACATTCAGTACTTC. This encodes CASGLGTGGGSNIQYF.

At least ten counts were recorded for this clonotype. The chain is built from TRBV9 and TRBJ2-1; TRBD2 might be the D (6 bases). From germline, CDR1 is SGDLS and CDR2 YYNGEE. The V end lost 3 bases, the J end lost 9 bases, and 19 bases lay between the germline ends. The CDR3 is 15 residues long. In DNA form, the CDR3 reads TGTGCCAGCAGCGGATCGGGAACTAGCTCGGCTGAGCAGTTCTTC. The encoded protein is CASSGSGTSSAEQFF. The full variable domain, with the rest looked up from reference TRBV9 and TRBJ2-1, is DSGVTQTPKHLITATGQRVTLRCSPRSGDLSVYWYQQSLDQGLQFLIQYYNGEERAKGNILERFSAQQFPDLHSELNLSSLELGDSALYFCASSGSGTSSAEQFFGPGTRLTVL.

This clonotype was observed at least ten times. The rearrangement joins TRBV12-3 or TRBV12-4 to TRBJ1-1; TRBD1 agrees at 9 bases. The CDR3 covers 15 residues. V lost 6 bases, J lost 8 bases, and 13 bases stayed unmatched. The CDR3 sequence is CASSYRGLPEKEAFF. The CDR3 coding sequence is TGTGCCAGCAGCTACAGGGGGCTCCCTGAAAAAGAAGCTTTCTTT.

This clonotype was observed once. The chain is built from TRBV28 and TRBJ2-1; 8 nucleotides agree with TRBD2. CDR1 is MDHEN and CDR2 is SYDVKM in the germline V gene. This CDR3 is built from 16 residues. V gave up 4 bases and J gave up 1 base; unmatched junction bases: 6. For the CDR3, the DNA is TGTGCCAGCAGTTCCCTAGCGGGCTTATCCTACAATGAGCAGTTCTTC. Translated: CASSSLAGLSYNEQFF.

Only a few counts were recorded for this clonotype. The chain uses TRBV20-1 and TRBJ2-1; possibly TRBD1 or TRBD2 for D (5 bases each). Trimming took off 0 bases at V and 5 bases at J, with 8 bases between the two ends. This CDR3 comprises 13 residues. CDR1 is DFQATT, CDR2 SNEGSKA, per germline (reference sequence). The CDR3 sequence is CSARDRGHNEQFF. CDR3 bases: TGCAGTGCTAGAGATCGGGGCCACAATGAGCAGTTCTTC.

This clonotype was counted at least ten times. The chain carries TRBV2 and TRBJ2-1; D is uncertain. The CDR3 runs 12 residues. V lost 4 bases, J lost 15 bases, and 16 bases lay in between. Germline CDR1 SNHLY, CDR2 FYNNEI. The CDR3 is CASSVWTGERFF. In nucleotides, the CDR3 is TGTGCCAGCAGTGTGTGGACCGGCGAGAGGTTCTTC. The whole variable domain, filled in from reference TRBV2 and TRBJ2-1, reads EPEVTQTPSHQVTQMGQEVILRCVPISNHLYFYWYRQILGQKVEFLVSFYNNEISEKSEIFDDQFSVERPDGSNFTLKIRSTKLEDSAMYFCASSVWTGERFFGPGTRLTVL.

Details on this clonotype: A much larger clonotype is one base distant, so this may be a read error. J is TRBJ2-7 and V is TRBV5-5; TRBD1 matches 8 bases. This CDR3 spans 16 amino acids. V was clipped by 3 bases and J by 3 bases; unmatched bases: 11. Germline lookup yields CDR1 SGHKS and CDR2 YYEKEE (reference sequence). CDR3 sequence (DNA): TGTGCCAGCAGCTGGACCCGACAGGGGACGATCTACGAGCAGTACTTC. Translated, it gives CASSWTRQGTIYEQYF.

This clonotype came up many times. The V and J genes are TRBV7-2 and TRBJ2-7; tentative D call: TRBD1 (6 bases). With 5 bases removed from V and 2 bases from J, the gap between germline ends came to 10 bases. Germline-derived CDR1 and CDR2 are SGHTA and FQGNSA. This CDR3 is 13 amino acids long. CDR3 DNA: TGTGCCAGCAGCCCGGACAGTCCCTACGAGCAGTACTTC. This sequence encodes CASSPDSPYEQYF. Together with reference TRBV7-2 and TRBJ2-7, the CDR3 gives the full variable domain: GAGVSQSPSNKVTEKGKDVELRCDPISGHTALYWYRQSLGQGLEFLIYFQGNSAPDKSGLPSDRFSAERTGGSVSTLTIQRTQQEDSAVYLCASSPDSPYEQYFGPGTRLTVT.